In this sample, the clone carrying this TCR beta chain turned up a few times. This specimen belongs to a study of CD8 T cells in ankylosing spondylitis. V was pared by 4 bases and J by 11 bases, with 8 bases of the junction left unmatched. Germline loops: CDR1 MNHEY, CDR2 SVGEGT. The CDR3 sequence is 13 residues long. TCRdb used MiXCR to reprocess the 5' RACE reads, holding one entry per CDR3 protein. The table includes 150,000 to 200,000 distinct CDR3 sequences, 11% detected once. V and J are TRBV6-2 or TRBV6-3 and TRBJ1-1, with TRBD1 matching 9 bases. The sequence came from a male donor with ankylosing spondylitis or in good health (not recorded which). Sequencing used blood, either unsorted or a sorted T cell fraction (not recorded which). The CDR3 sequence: CASSFGTGITAFF. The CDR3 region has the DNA TGTGCCAGCAGTTTCGGGACAGGGATTACGGCTTTCTTT.